The clone carrying this TCR beta chain was picked up a small number of times. The antigen is not known. This sample is part of a study of Graves' ophthalmopathy and Graves' hyperthyroidism. Study-level information: Prior to any treatment, peripheral blood was collected at the time of initial diagnosis.

This CDR3 is 12 amino acids long. The V gene lost 6 bases and the J gene lost 4 bases, with 9 bases spanning the gap. CDR1 is MNHNS and CDR2 is SASEGT in the germline V gene. Amplification of TCR beta CDR3 regions used RNA transcripts. Investigators did first-round RT-PCR with HTBI primers, then second-round multiplex PCR. MiXCR was run by TCRdb on the multiplex PCR reads, yielding one entry per CDR3 protein. The table lists approximately 380,000 distinct CDR3 sequences, about 21% of them singletons. Hyperthyroidism was considered stable when no ophthalmopathy appeared within 18 months of follow-up. General study results and limits: Blood also held most thyroid clonotypes expanded above 0.001 frequency. The 13-signature model separated ophthalmopathy from stable hyperthyroidism at just under 90% sensitivity and about 81% specificity.

Sequenced material: peripheral blood. The rearrangement uses TRBV6-1 and TRBJ2-5, with D unresolved. The source is a woman under 30 with stable Graves' hyperthyroidism. DNA of the CDR3: TGTGCCAGCAGGCCTTGGGGAGAGACCCAGTACTTC. It codes for CASRPWGETQYF.